A selection of T cell receptor beta chains follows, all from one sample in a study of blood T cell repertoires in COVID-19. The method was immunoSEQ multiplex PCR; TCRdb's version includes in-frame clones alone and lacks a portion of them. The sample holds 120,000 to 150,000 clones, 84% seen once. Specimen: peripheral blood. The receptor source for this set is a man aged 25-45 years with COVID-19, enrolled during active disease. Each CDR3 is given with its conserved first and last residue. D genes are given only for firm matches. Clone size is not always given. Where it is, it says once, few, many or a class for expanded clones.

D: NA
J: TRBJ2-7
size: NA
V: TRBV7-3
CDR3: CASSATGGEQYF
DNA: TGTGCCAGCAGCGCGACAGGCGGGGAGCAGTACTTC

D: NA
J: TRBJ2-5
size: NA
V: TRBV27
CDR3: CASSSPGLLQETQYF
DNA: TGTGCCAGCAGTTCTCCGGGACTTCTCCAAGAGACCCAGTACTTC

D: NA
J: TRBJ2-3
size: once
V: TRBV24-1
CDR3: CATSERGITDTQYF
DNA: TGTGCCACCAGTGAAAGAGGGATAACGGATACGCAGTATTTT

D: NA
J: TRBJ2-2
size: NA
V: TRBV5-1
CDR3: CASSLGNPGSGELFF
DNA: TGCGCCAGCAGCTTGGGGAACCCGGGTAGCGGGGAGCTGTTTTTT

D: TRBD1
J: TRBJ1-1
size: NA
V: TRBV2
CDR3: CASSGDRFNTEAFF
DNA: TGTGCCAGCAGTGGGGACAGGTTTAACACTGAAGCTTTCTTT

D: NA
J: TRBJ2-3
size: NA
V: TRBV10-3
CDR3: CAISRDGSTDTQYF
DNA: TGTGCCATCAGCAGGGATGGTAGCACAGATACGCAGTATTTT

D: NA
J: TRBJ2-1
size: NA
V: TRBV9
CDR3: CASSDLSGSAYNEQFF
DNA: TGTGCCAGCAGCGACCTAAGCGGGTCCGCCTACAATGAGCAGTTCTTC

D: TRBD1
J: TRBJ1-2
size: few
V: TRBV7-9
CDR3: CASRPPGQINYGYTF
DNA: TGTGCCAGCAGACCTCCGGGACAGATTAACTATGGCTACACCTTC

D: NA
J: TRBJ1-1
size: NA
V: TRBV25-1
CDR3: CASSVTRVNTEAFF
DNA: TGTGCCAGCAGTGTTACACGGGTAAACACTGAAGCTTTCTTT

D: NA
J: TRBJ2-2
size: NA
V: TRBV21-1
CDR3: CASSKWTGNTGELFF
DNA: TGTGCCAGCAGCAAATGGACAGGAAACACCGGGGAGCTGTTTTTT

D: NA
J: TRBJ1-2
size: NA
V: TRBV28
CDR3: CASSLPTRTRAGGYTF
DNA: TGTGCCAGCAGTTTACCCACAAGGACAAGGGCGGGAGGCTACACCTTC

D: NA
J: TRBJ2-5
size: NA
V: TRBV10-3
CDR3: CAISQERVETQYF
DNA: TGTGCCATCAGCCAGGAGAGGGTAGAGACCCAGTACTTC

D: NA
J: TRBJ1-2
size: NA
V: TRBV14
CDR3: CASSQEQGFYGYTF
DNA: TGTGCCAGCAGCCAAGAGCAGGGGTTCTATGGCTACACCTTC

D: TRBD1
J: TRBJ2-1
size: NA
V: TRBV11-3
CDR3: CASSLDGQGNNEQFF
DNA: TGTGCCAGCAGCTTAGATGGACAGGGGAACAATGAGCAGTTCTTC

D: TRBD1
J: TRBJ2-1
size: few
V: TRBV29-1
CDR3: CSVSARDRGSEQFF
DNA: TGCAGCGTCTCCGCCCGGGACAGGGGATCTGAGCAGTTCTTC

D: TRBD1
J: TRBJ2-3
size: once
V: TRBV5-4
CDR3: CASTSGQVNTDTQYF
DNA: TGTGCCAGCACCTCGGGACAGGTGAACACAGATACGCAGTATTTT

D: NA
J: TRBJ2-7
size: NA
V: TRBV9
CDR3: CASSPRLGQYEQYF
DNA: TGTGCCAGCAGCCCCCGACTAGGGCAATACGAGCAGTACTTC

D: TRBD1
J: TRBJ2-5
size: NA
V: TRBV24-1
CDR3: CATRRDRGGTQYF
DNA: TGTGCCACCAGGAGAGACAGGGGCGGGACCCAGTACTTC

D: TRBD1
J: TRBJ2-5
size: NA
V: TRBV2
CDR3: CASTGDRFRETQYF
DNA: TGTGCCAGCACCGGGGACAGGTTCCGGGAGACCCAGTACTTC

D: TRBD1
J: TRBJ2-7
size: NA
V: TRBV27
CDR3: CASSLTGGREQYF
DNA: TGTGCCAGCAGTCTGACAGGGGGGCGGGAGCAGTACTTC

D: TRBD1
J: TRBJ2-7
size: NA
V: TRBV9
CDR3: CASSVDGTAAYEQYF
DNA: TGTGCCAGCAGCGTAGATGGGACAGCAGCCTACGAGCAGTACTTC

D: TRBD1
J: TRBJ2-2
size: NA
V: TRBV4-1
CDR3: CASSQGQGANTGELFF
DNA: TGCGCCAGCAGCCAGGGACAGGGCGCGAACACCGGGGAGCTGTTTTTT

D: TRBD1
J: TRBJ1-4
size: NA
V: TRBV9
CDR3: CASSDATGVGKLFF
DNA: TGTGCCAGCAGCGACGCGACAGGGGTGGGAAAACTGTTTTTT

D: NA
J: TRBJ1-2
size: NA
V: TRBV6-5
CDR3: CASRNGNYGYTF
DNA: TGTGCCAGCAGGAACGGGAACTATGGCTACACCTTC

D: NA
J: TRBJ2-2
size: NA
V: TRBV6-5
CDR3: CASSISSAGELFF
DNA: TGTGCCAGCAGTATTAGTTCCGCCGGGGAGCTGTTTTTT

D: TRBD2
J: TRBJ2-2
size: once
V: TRBV27
CDR3: CASSPGLAGITGELFF
DNA: TGTGCCAGCAGTCCGGGACTAGCGGGGATCACCGGGGAGCTGTTTTTT